The 25 T cell receptor beta chains listed next were all sequenced from one sample in a study of T cell repertoires in cytomegalovirus infection. These receptors' targets are unknown. TCRdb ran MiXCR on the reads and lists one entry per CDR3 protein. Among about 570,000 distinct CDR3 sequences listed, around two fifths were seen once. This specimen consisted of cultured PBMCs, obtained from culture after CMV antigen stimulation. These receptor sequences come from a human donor in good health (CMV status not recorded). Some clones in this sample may be carry-over from other donors' samples.

CDR3 nucleotides: TGTGCTAGTGGTTTGGCCCAGGGGCTGAACACTGAAGCTTTCTTT. Encoded protein: CASGLAQGLNTEAFF. The rearrangement uses TRBV12-5 and TRBJ1-1, with D possibly TRBD1 on 6 matching bases. V was clipped by 1 base and J by 0 bases, with 9 bases between them. CDR3 length equals 15 residues. The germline V gene encodes CDR1 LGHNT and CDR2 FRNRAP. Using reference TRBV12-5 and TRBJ1-1 for the parts outside the CDR3, the full variable domain is DARVTQTPRHKVTEMGQEVTMRCQPILGHNTVFWYRQTMMQGLELLAYFRNRAPLDDSGMPKDRFSAEMPDATLATLKIQPSEPRDSAVYFCASGLAQGLNTEAFFGQGTRLTVV.

This clonotype has more than one count but fewer than ten. The chain uses TRBV19 and TRBJ2-1; D possibly corresponds to TRBD2 (6 bases). Looked up from germline, CDR1 is LNHDA and CDR2 is SQIVND (reference sequence). CDR3 length: 18 amino acids. Trimming took off 3 bases at V and 10 bases at J, with 28 bases between the two ends. The CDR3: CASSISPGRTTPMIEQFF. CDR3 bases: TGTGCCAGTAGTATCTCTCCGGGTCGGACTACCCCAATGATCGAGCAGTTCTTC.

The CDR3 spells CASSPRDYRTDTQYF. The CDR3 region has the DNA TGTGCCAGCAGCCCCCGGGACTACCGCACAGATACGCAGTATTTT. The rearrangement uses TRBV7-9 and TRBJ2-3; 7 bases match TRBD2. The V segment lost 5 bases and the J segment 1 base; nucleotides outside the gene matches: 6. The CDR3 contains 15 residues. CDR1 is SEHNR, CDR2 FQNEAQ, per germline (reference sequence).

This chain uses TRBV7-2 with TRBJ1-2; no definite D call. CDR3 length: 13 residues. Trimming took 5 bases from V and 5 from J, leaving 12 bases between them. Germline-derived CDR1 and CDR2 are SGHTA and FQGNSA. The CDR3 is CASSPESGYGYTF. The CDR3 nucleotides are TGTGCCAGCAGCCCCGAGTCGGGGTATGGCTACACCTTC.

The gene calls are TRBV9 and TRBJ2-3; D not certain. V was cut by 0 bases and J by 2 bases, with 7 bases left in between. CDR1 and CDR2 from the germline V gene are SGDLS and YYNGEE. This CDR3 is built from 14 residues. CDR3 sequence reads: CASSVEGNTDTQYF. The CDR3 DNA follows: TGTGCCAGCAGCGTAGAAGGTAACACAGATACGCAGTATTTT.

This clonotype was detected only a few times. The chain has TRBV7-2 and TRBJ1-3; D is unresolved. Per the germline V gene, CDR1 is SGHTA and CDR2 is FQGNSA. This CDR3 spans 15 amino acids. V shed 0 bases and J shed 5 bases, with 11 bases lying between them. CDR3 amino acids: CASSLAAIRRNTIYF. The DNA for the CDR3 is TGTGCCAGCAGCTTAGCTGCAATCCGTCGAAACACCATATATTTT.

The V call is TRBV6-2 or TRBV6-3, the J call TRBJ1-1; 9 bases fit TRBD1. The length of the CDR3 is 15 residues. CDR1 and CDR2 (germline): MNHEY, SVGEGT. The J segment lost 5 bases and the V segment lost 5 bases, leaving 9 bases of the junction unmatched. The CDR3 sequence is CASSQPGQGATEAFF. CDR3 bases: TGTGCCAGCAGTCAACCGGGACAGGGTGCGACTGAAGCTTTCTTT.

This clonotype was picked up a small number of times. The chain recombines TRBV7-6 with TRBJ2-5; perhaps TRBD2 as D (6 bases). This CDR3 has 14 residues. V was pared by 6 bases and J by 5 bases, with 16 bases between. Germline V gene sequence: CDR1 SGHVS, CDR2 FNYEAQ. The CDR3 bases are TGTGCCAGCAGATCCGGCGGGGCTTTTGAGACCCAGTACTTC. Translated, it gives CASRSGGAFETQYF.

This chain links TRBV11-2 with TRBJ2-7; D remains unclear. This CDR3 comprises 14 residues. V dropped 3 bases and J dropped 9 bases, with 18 bases sitting between them. The germline V gene has CDR1 SGHAT and CDR2 FQNNGV. In nucleotides, the CDR3 is TGTGCCAGCAGCTTGATTGCCAGGAGCCTCGGGCAGTACTTC. This gives the protein CASSLIARSLGQYF.

The gene calls are TRBV7-6 and TRBJ2-3, with D possibly called TRBD1 or TRBD2 (5 bases each). Per the germline V gene, CDR1 is SGHVS and CDR2 is FNYEAQ. The CDR3 spans 16 residues. V was shortened by 1 base and J by 2 bases, with 13 bases between the two germline ends. CDR3 DNA: TGTGCCAGCAGCTTAGGAGGGACCCAACCCACAGATACGCAGTATTTT. This codes for CASSLGGTQPTDTQYF.

The V call is TRBV7-8, the J call TRBJ2-1; tentatively, D is TRBD2 (6 bases). CDR1 is SGHVS, CDR2 FQNEAQ, per germline. Trimming took off 4 bases at V and 0 bases at J, with 19 bases between the two ends. The CDR3 consists of 18 residues. The DNA of the CDR3 is TGTGCCAGCAGCTACCCACTTAGCGGTGGGAGCTCCTACAATGAGCAGTTCTTC. This gives the protein CASSYPLSGGSSYNEQFF.

This clonotype was counted at least ten times. The chain joins TRBV7-9 to TRBJ2-3; perhaps D is TRBD1 or TRBD2 (5 bases each). The CDR3 length is 15 residues. In germline, CDR1 is SEHNR, CDR2 FQNEAQ (reference sequence). Between the trimmed V and J ends, which lost 5 bases and 1 base, there was a span of 13 bases. The CDR3 DNA follows: TGTGCCAGCAGCCTTACGGGGCTCGGCACAGATACGCAGTATTTT. Encoded protein: CASSLTGLGTDTQYF.

The chain recombines TRBV28 with TRBJ1-3, with a tentative D call TRBD1 (5 bases). This CDR3 is 15 amino acids long. CDR1 MDHEN and CDR2 SYDVKM come from the germline V gene. The V gene lost 7 bases and the J gene lost 3 bases, with 16 bases spanning the gap. CDR3 sequence: CASNDAGTFGNTIYF. In DNA, the CDR3 is TGTGCCAGCAACGACGCCGGGACCTTTGGAAACACCATATATTTT.

The gene calls are TRBV12-3 or TRBV12-4 and TRBJ1-2, with D perhaps matching TRBD1 (5 bases). Trimming removed 0 bases at V and 7 bases at J, with 12 bases between. The CDR3 sequence is 14 residues long. Here the CDR3 DNA reads TGTGCCAGCAGTTTAGCGAGCGGGGGAGGTGGCTACACCTTC. Translating it yields CASSLASGGGGYTF.

The chain is built from TRBV12-3 or TRBV12-4 and TRBJ2-3; TRBD2 aligns across 10 bases. J was trimmed by 8 bases and V by 4 bases; bases with no gene match: 9. This CDR3 comprises 15 residues. CDR3 in DNA: TGTGCCAGCAGTTGGCGGGCTAGCGGGAGTTCTACGCAGTATTTT. Translated: CASSWRASGSSTQYF.

V usage is TRBV5-1 and J usage is TRBJ1-2; 7 nucleotides line up with TRBD1. The V gene's germline CDR1 is SGHRS and CDR2 YFSETQ. The CDR3 length is 14 residues. Losses at the gene ends were 4 bases for V and 7 bases for J; bases not matched to a gene: 10. The CDR3 DNA is TGCGCCAGCAGCCCGCCGACAGGGTCCACTGGCTACACCTTC. This gives the protein CASSPPTGSTGYTF.

This chain joins TRBV7-9 and TRBJ2-1; TRBD2 is a possible D gene (5 bases). The CDR3 is made up of 16 amino acids. V was cut by 2 bases and J by 3 bases, with 14 bases left in between. Germline V CDR1 and CDR2: SEHNR, FQNEAQ (reference sequence). As DNA, the CDR3 is TGTGCCAGCAGCTTACCCCTGCCGGGGAACTACAATGAGCAGTTCTTC. Its translation is CASSLPLPGNYNEQFF.

The chain couples TRBV27 to TRBJ2-7; D possibly matches TRBD1 or TRBD2 (5 bases each). The CDR3 loop spans 14 amino acids. Per germline, CDR1 MNHEY and CDR2 SMNVEV (reference sequence). V lost 7 bases, J lost 0 bases, and 13 bases lay in between. The CDR3 here is CASTPRDGSYEQYF. The CDR3, as DNA: TGTGCCAGCACCCCCAGGGACGGCTCCTACGAGCAGTACTTC.

There are a few counts of this clonotype. This rearrangement joins TRBV28 to TRBJ2-1, with 11 nucleotides matching TRBD2. V shed 1 base and J 4 bases; nucleotides not matched to a gene: 3. The CDR3 sequence is 16 residues long. The germline gives CDR1 MDHEN, CDR2 SYDVKM. CDR3 loop: CASSLSASGGYNEQFF. The CDR3 DNA reads as TGTGCCAGCAGTTTATCCGCTAGCGGGGGGTACAATGAGCAGTTCTTC.

V and J are TRBV12-3 or TRBV12-4 and TRBJ1-6, with D tentatively TRBD1 (6 bases). CDR3 length: 14 amino acids. The V gene lost 3 bases and the J gene lost 8 bases, with 11 bases spanning the gap. The CDR3: CASSFRSGDSPLHF. The CDR3 nucleotides are TGTGCCAGCAGTTTTAGGTCAGGGGATTCACCCCTCCACTTT.

V and J are TRBV6-1 and TRBJ1-2; the D gene is possibly TRBD1 (5 bases). CDR1 is MNHNS and CDR2 is SASEGT in the germline V gene. This CDR3 contains 14 residues. Trimming pared 6 bases from V and 3 bases from J, leaving 14 bases between. The chain's CDR3 is CASSRESRDYGYTF. Written as DNA, the CDR3 is TGTGCCAGCAGCAGGGAGTCCCGTGACTATGGCTACACCTTC.

This clonotype was observed a few times. The V gene is TRBV7-2, the J gene TRBJ2-1, with D possibly TRBD2 on 6 matching bases. Between the trimmed V and J ends, which lost 8 bases and 9 bases, there was a span of 11 bases. This CDR3 is built from 11 residues. CDR1 SGHTA and CDR2 FQGNSA come from the germline V gene. The CDR3: CASPGRIEQFF. The CDR3, as DNA: TGTGCCAGCCCGGGGAGGATTGAGCAGTTCTTC.

The chain links TRBV25-1 to TRBJ1-1; D may be TRBD1 (5 bases). Germline V gene lookup returns CDR1 MGHDK and CDR2 SYGVNS. Trimming cost V 4 bases and J 5 bases, with 14 bases left between them. This CDR3 region has 14 residues. The CDR3, as DNA: TGTGCCAGCAGTGTGAGGGGAACCCAGACTGAAGCTTTCTTT. This encodes CASSVRGTQTEAFF. Full variable domain (rest looked up from reference TRBV25-1 and TRBJ1-1): EADIYQTPRYLVIGTGKKITLECSQTMGHDKMYWYQQDPGMELHLIHYSYGVNSTEKGDLSSESTVSRIRTEHFPLTLESARPSHTSQYLCASSVRGTQTEAFFGQGTRLTVV.

This clonotype was seen many times. The chain employs TRBV7-2 and TRBJ2-7, with D tentatively TRBD1 (5 bases). CDR3 length equals 15 residues. CDR1 SGHTA and CDR2 FQGNSA come from the germline V gene. V was trimmed by 5 bases and J by 1 base, leaving 15 bases between them. As DNA, the CDR3 is TGTGCCAGCAGCCCCTCTCTGGGGCATTCCTACGAGCAGTACTTC. This encodes CASSPSLGHSYEQYF.

This sequence joins TRBV7-9 and TRBJ1-2; 7 positions agree with TRBD1. The germline V gene encodes CDR1 SEHNR and CDR2 FQNEAQ (reference sequence). The CDR3 length is 14 residues. The V gene end was trimmed by 5 bases and the J gene end by 8 bases; junction bases not matched to a gene: 11. The CDR3 reads CASSTRDRSQGYTF. For the CDR3, the DNA is TGTGCCAGCAGCACCCGGGACAGATCTCAGGGCTACACCTTC.